This TCR beta chain stems from a study of post-analysis software for immune sequencing data. As for the study in general: Relapsing-remitting, secondary progressive and progressive-relapsing courses of multiple sclerosis were included.

Findings and caveats of the study: Strong same-batch co-clustering of samples appeared with F measure clustering. Significantly lower normalized Chao1 diversity was seen in multiple sclerosis patients than in controls. Five TRBV segments, TRBV5-6, TRBV5-1 and TRBV20-1 among them, were found more frequent in patients than controls.

CDR3 size: 11 residues. This clonotype showed up just a few times. Antigen unknown. Unique molecular identifiers were present in the TCR beta cDNA libraries. TCRdb fed the PCR reads into MiXCR, producing one record per CDR3 protein. The sample shows approximately 690,000 distinct CDR3 sequences, 55% to 60% of them seen only once. This TCR derives from a girl aged 2-15 years with multiple sclerosis. The sequenced material came from blood. The chain combines TRBV21-1 with TRBJ2-5; whether TRBD1, the table's D call, matches the DNA was not checked. The J call is doubtful: the DNA matches TRBJ2-7 better. TRBV21-1 is described as a pseudogene. The CDR3 protein is CASTPRHEQYF. CDR3 nucleotide sequence: TGTGCCAGCACCCCGCGCCACGAGCAGTACTTC.